This T cell receptor (beta chain) stems from a study of T cell repertoires in ileal Crohn's disease. TCRdb keeps only in-frame clones here, not all; method: immunoSEQ multiplex PCR. The data hold some 1,400 clones, with around 80% observed a single time. The table lists this clone with a count of one. This CDR3 contains 15 residues. The V end was cut by 3 bases, the J end by 4 bases, with 13 bases between. Germline V gene data show CDR1 as LNHDA and CDR2 as SQIVND (reference sequence). The time point is: neoterminal ileum biopsy at postoperative endoscopy, about 6 months after surgery. The chain employs TRBV19 and TRBJ1-3; D is uncertain. The sequenced material came from ileal tissue. This clonotype was obtained from an adult with Crohn's disease. The CDR3 is CASSMVLTRGNTIYF. Written as DNA, the CDR3 is TGTGCCAGTAGTATGGTGCTGACACGAGGAAACACCATATATTTT.